The 19 T cell receptor beta chains in this list originate from one sample, sequenced in a study of CD8+CD57+ T cells in acquired aplastic anemia. TCR beta VDJ and CDR3 were profiled, and genomic DNA was the template. A single record per CDR3 protein comes from TCRdb applying MiXCR to the reads. The sample consists of some 180,000 distinct CDR3 sequences, roughly 60% of them appearing once. All sequencing subjects had displayed CD8+CD57+ cell expansion on flow cytometry. The sample comprised sorted CD4+, CD8+, or CD8+CD57+ T cells (not recorded which) from PBMCs. Every receptor here comes from a human donor with aplastic anemia.

The chain combines TRBV5-7 with TRBJ1-6; D not resolved. TRBV5-7 is filed as an ORF, its function uncertain. The CDR3 extends over 14 amino acids. Trimming shortened V by 4 bases and J by 7 bases, and 12 bases separated the two germline ends. The CDR3 sequence is CASSRLPGNSPLHF. The CDR3 bases are TGTGCCAGCAGCCGACTCCCCGGGAATTCACCCCTCCACTTT.

J is TRBJ2-3 and V is TRBV4-2, with D maybe TRBD1 (6 bases). The germline CDR1 and CDR2 sequences are LGHNA and YNFKEQ. V was pared by 3 bases and J by 0 bases, with 25 bases between. The CDR3 spans 20 residues. The CDR3: CASSQVGRSFTGTSTDTQYF. Written as DNA, the CDR3 is TGTGCCAGCAGCCAGGTGGGAAGGTCGTTTACAGGGACAAGCACAGATACGCAGTATTTT.

This clonotype was found many times. J is TRBJ2-7 and V is TRBV29-1; D is ambiguous. Trimming stripped 0 bases from V and 2 bases from J, with 20 bases between. Germline V gene lookup returns CDR1 SQVTM and CDR2 ANQGSEA. The CDR3 runs to 17 residues. The CDR3 DNA reads as TGCAGCGTTGAAGAGGCAGAACCCAATACTAACACCTACGAGCAGTACTTC. Translated: CSVEEAEPNTNTYEQYF.

The chain combines TRBV9 with TRBJ1-6; 9 bases are shared with TRBD1. The CDR3 covers 17 residues. Losses at the gene ends were 0 bases for V and 5 bases for J; bases not matched to a gene: 6. Germline V gives CDR1 SGDLS, CDR2 YYNGEE. The CDR3 here is CASSVDGTGNHNSPLHF. CDR3 DNA sequence: TGTGCCAGCAGCGTAGACGGGACAGGGAACCATAATTCACCCCTCCACTTT.

This clonotype was recorded many times. This rearrangement joins TRBV19 to TRBJ1-5; 12 nucleotides line up with TRBD1. There are 19 residues in the CDR3. The ends lost 3 bases at V and 4 bases at J; junction bases unmatched: 13. Germline CDR1 and CDR2: LNHDA and SQIVND (reference sequence). The CDR3 region has the DNA TGTGCCAGTAGTATGTCATATCCCGGGACAGGGGGCGGTAATCAGCCCCAGCATTTT. This sequence encodes CASSMSYPGTGGGNQPQHF.

This clonotype came up a few times. The rearrangement links TRBV24-1 to TRBJ2-7; D gene unclear. Looked up from germline, CDR1 is KGHDR and CDR2 is SFDVKD. The CDR3 length is 12 residues. V shed 4 bases and J shed 2 bases, with 5 bases lying between them. The CDR3 bases are TGTGCCACCAGTGACCGAACCTACGAGCAGTACTTC. Translated, it gives CATSDRTYEQYF.

As to this clonotype: This clone may be a read error of a much larger clone one base away. The genes are TRBV6-4 and TRBJ2-3, with D perhaps being TRBD1 or TRBD2 (6 bases each). The length of the CDR3 is 13 residues. The germline V gene encodes CDR1 MRHNA and CDR2 SNTAGT. CDR3 loop: CTSSEGGSDTQYF. The CDR3 DNA follows: TGTACCAGCAGTGAGGGGGGATCAGATACGCAGTATTTT.

The chain employs TRBV19 and TRBJ1-5; D may be TRBD1 (5 bases). V lost 5 bases to trimming and J lost 2 bases, with 10 bases between them. The CDR3 is 14 residues long. The V gene's germline CDR1 is LNHDA and CDR2 SQIVND (reference sequence). The chain's CDR3 is CASSRQGGNQPQHF. The CDR3 nucleotides are TGTGCCAGTAGTCGTCAGGGTGGCAATCAGCCCCAGCATTTT. Supplemented by reference TRBV19 and TRBJ1-5, the full variable domain reads DGGITQSPKYLFRKEGQNVTLSCEQNLNHDAMYWYRQDPGQGLRLIYYSQIVNDFQKGDIAEGYSVSREKKESFPLTVTSAQKNPTAFYLCASSRQGGNQPQHFGDGTRLSIL.

This clonotype was detected only once. The chain links TRBV7-9 to TRBJ2-7, with D unresolved. The V end lost 2 bases, the J end lost 4 bases, and 12 bases lay between the germline ends. Germline V gene sequence: CDR1 SEHNR, CDR2 FQNEAQ (reference sequence). This CDR3 contains 14 residues. The CDR3, as DNA: TGTGCCAGCAGCTTAAGGGATGCAGCTTACGAGCAGTACTTC. It is translated as CASSLRDAAYEQYF.

The chain uses TRBV10-3 and TRBJ2-7, with TRBD2 matching 11 bases. The CDR3 loop spans 17 amino acids. Per the germline V gene, CDR1 is ENHRY and CDR2 is SYGVKD. V gave up 2 bases and J gave up 3 bases; unmatched junction bases: 9. The CDR3 DNA follows: TGTGCCATCAGTGAGACCAATCCGGGACTAGCGGACTACGAGCAGTACTTC. It translates to CAISETNPGLADYEQYF.

This chain uses TRBV10-2 with TRBJ2-7; 10 bases are a match to TRBD1. The germline V gene has CDR1 WSHSY and CDR2 SAAADI. The CDR3 length is 14 residues. J was trimmed by 4 bases and V by 6 bases; bases with no gene match: 6. The CDR3 sequence is CASRGQGISYEQYF. The CDR3 DNA reads TGCGCCAGCAGGGGACAGGGGATATCTTACGAGCAGTACTTC.

This clonotype was picked up many times. The V call is TRBV19, the J call TRBJ1-1; D unclear. The V end was cut by 1 base, the J end by 4 bases, with 10 bases between. The length of the CDR3 is 14 residues. Germline CDR1 reads LNHDA; CDR2 reads SQIVND (reference sequence). The CDR3 spells CASSIATLGTEAFF. The CDR3 nucleotides are TGTGCCAGTAGTATAGCGACATTGGGCACTGAAGCTTTCTTT.

The chain joins TRBV5-6 to TRBJ2-7; 8 nucleotides line up with TRBD1. Per the germline V gene, CDR1 is SGHDT and CDR2 is YYEEEE. V was clipped by 4 bases and J by 4 bases; unmatched bases: 10. The length of the CDR3 is 15 residues. The CDR3: CASSPGQGMSYEQYF. CDR3 coding DNA: TGTGCCAGCAGCCCCGGACAGGGCATGTCGTACGAGCAGTACTTC. Combining the CDR3 with reference TRBV5-6 and TRBJ2-7 gives the whole variable domain DAGVTQSPTHLIKTRGQQVTLRCSPKSGHDTVSWYQQALGQGPQFIFQYYEEEERQRGNFPDRFSGHQFPNYSSELNVNALLLGDSALYLCASSPGQGMSYEQYFGPGTRLTVT.

This chain uses TRBV20-1 with TRBJ2-3, with D possibly matching TRBD1 (6 bases). The CDR3 length is 15 residues. Germline V gene lookup returns CDR1 DFQATT and CDR2 SNEGSKA (reference sequence). V was cut by 7 bases and J by 0 bases, with 17 bases left in between. The CDR3: CSVGGQILSTDTQYF. In nucleotides, the CDR3 is TGCAGTGTAGGGGGACAAATCCTTAGCACAGATACGCAGTATTTT.

A word on this clonotype: It may be a read error: a sequence one base away is much more abundant. J is TRBJ2-1 and V is TRBV12-3 or TRBV12-4, with 10 positions matching TRBD2. This CDR3 has 17 amino acids. Germline trimming cut 5 bases from V and 4 bases from J; bases unmatched to any gene: 11. The CDR3 loop reads CASSPGPAGGLYNEQFF. DNA for the CDR3: TGTGCCAGCAGTCCCGGACCAGCGGGGGGGCTATACAATGAGCAGTTCTTC.

The chain is built from TRBV7-3 and TRBJ2-2; weak D call: TRBD1 (6 bases). Germline CDR1 is SGHTA and CDR2 is FQGTGA. There are 13 residues in the CDR3. The V end was cut by 7 bases, the J end by 7 bases, with 13 bases between. The CDR3 coding sequence is TGTGCCAGCACTCTAGGGGGAAGCGGGGAGCTGTTTTTT. Its protein is CASTLGGSGELFF.

The gene calls are TRBV11-2 and TRBJ1-6; 7 bases align to TRBD1. V dropped 3 bases and J dropped 5; count of bases not matched to a gene: 7. Germline loops: CDR1 SGHAT, CDR2 FQNNGV. The CDR3 runs to 16 residues. The CDR3 DNA reads TGTGCCAGCAGCTTGACAGGGCTCAACAATAATTCACCCCTCCACTTT. Amino acid sequence: CASSLTGLNNNSPLHF.

This clonotype was detected ten times or more. The CDR3 is CASSVSYEQFF. Here the CDR3 DNA reads TGTGCCAGCAGTGTGTCCTATGAGCAGTTCTTC. This sequence joins TRBV12-3 or TRBV12-4 and TRBJ2-1; D unclear. The V and J ends lost 5 bases and 8 bases respectively, with 7 bases between them. There are 11 residues in the CDR3.

Notes on this clonotype: One end of the junction varies from germline; a read error may be responsible. This chain links TRBV7-3 with TRBJ2-7, with TRBD1 as a possible D gene (5 bases). Germline lookup yields CDR1 SGHTA and CDR2 FQGTGA. CDR3 length: 12 amino acids. The CDR3 region is CAWSATVFEQYF. CDR3 sequence (DNA): TGCGCCTGGAGCGCGACAGTTTTCGAGCAGTACTTC. The complete variable domain, with remaining parts taken from reference TRBV7-3 and TRBJ2-7, reads GAGVSQTPSNKVTEKGKYVELRCDPISGHTALYWYRQSLGQGPEFLIYFQGTGAADDSGLPNDRFFAVRPEGSVSTLKIQRTERGDSAVYLCAWSATVFEQYFGPGTRLTVT.